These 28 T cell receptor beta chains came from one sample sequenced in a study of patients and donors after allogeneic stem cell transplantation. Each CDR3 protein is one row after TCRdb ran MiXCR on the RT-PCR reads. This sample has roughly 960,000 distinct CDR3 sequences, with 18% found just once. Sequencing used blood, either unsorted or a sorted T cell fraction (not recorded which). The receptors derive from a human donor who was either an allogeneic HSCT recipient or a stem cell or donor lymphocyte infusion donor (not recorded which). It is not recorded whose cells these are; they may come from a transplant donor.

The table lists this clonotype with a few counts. Here the CDR3 reads CASSVAGGVRNEQFF. In nucleotides, the CDR3 is TGTGCCAGCAGCGTAGCCGGGGGGGTGAGAAATGAGCAGTTCTTC. The chain carries TRBV9 and TRBJ2-1; 8 bases fit TRBD2. Germline V gene sequence: CDR1 SGDLS, CDR2 YYNGEE. The CDR3 spans 15 residues. The J segment lost 7 bases and the V segment lost 0 bases, leaving 6 bases of the junction unmatched.

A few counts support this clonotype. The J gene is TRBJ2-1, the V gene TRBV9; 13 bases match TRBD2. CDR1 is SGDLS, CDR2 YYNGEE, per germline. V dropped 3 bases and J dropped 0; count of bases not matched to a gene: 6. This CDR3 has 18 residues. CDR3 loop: CASSEKLAGGLSYNEQFF. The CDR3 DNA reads TGTGCCAGCAGCGAAAAACTAGCGGGGGGGCTCTCCTACAATGAGCAGTTCTTC.

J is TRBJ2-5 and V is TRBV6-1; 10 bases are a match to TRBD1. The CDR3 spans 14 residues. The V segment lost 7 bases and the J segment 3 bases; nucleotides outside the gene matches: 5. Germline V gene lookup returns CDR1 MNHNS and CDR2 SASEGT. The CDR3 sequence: CASNLGTGEETQYF. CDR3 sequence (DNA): TGTGCCAGCAACCTCGGGACAGGGGAAGAGACCCAGTACTTC.

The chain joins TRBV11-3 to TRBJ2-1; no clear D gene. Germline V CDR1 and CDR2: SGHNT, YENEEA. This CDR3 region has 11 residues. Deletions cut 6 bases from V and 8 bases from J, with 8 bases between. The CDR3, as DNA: TGTGCCAGCAGATCCCGTGATGAGCAGTTCTTC. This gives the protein CASRSRDEQFF.

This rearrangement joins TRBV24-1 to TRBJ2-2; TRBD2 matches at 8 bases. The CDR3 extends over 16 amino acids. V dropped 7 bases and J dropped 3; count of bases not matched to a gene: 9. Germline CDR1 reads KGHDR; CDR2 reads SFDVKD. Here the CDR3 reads CATSVSGRIHTGELFF. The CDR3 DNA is TGTGCCACCAGCGTGAGCGGGAGAATCCACACCGGGGAGCTGTTTTTT.

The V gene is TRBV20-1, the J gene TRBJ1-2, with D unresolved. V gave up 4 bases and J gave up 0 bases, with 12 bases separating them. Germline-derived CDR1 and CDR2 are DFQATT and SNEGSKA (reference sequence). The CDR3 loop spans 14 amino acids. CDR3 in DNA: TGCAGTGCTATATTGGGGTTAGCTAACTATGGCTACACCTTC. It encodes CSAILGLANYGYTF.

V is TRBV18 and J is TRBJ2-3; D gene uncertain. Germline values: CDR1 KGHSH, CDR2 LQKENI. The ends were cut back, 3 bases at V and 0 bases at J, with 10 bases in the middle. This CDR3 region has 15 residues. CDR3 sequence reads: CASSPAPDSTDTQYF. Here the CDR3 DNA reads TGTGCCAGCTCACCCGCCCCGGACAGCACAGATACGCAGTATTTT. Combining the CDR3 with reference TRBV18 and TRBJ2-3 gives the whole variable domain NAGVMQNPRHLVRRRGQEARLRCSPMKGHSHVYWYRQLPEEGLKFMVYLQKENIIDESGMPKERFSAEFPKEGPSILRIQQVVRGDSAAYFCASSPAPDSTDTQYFGPGTRLTVL.

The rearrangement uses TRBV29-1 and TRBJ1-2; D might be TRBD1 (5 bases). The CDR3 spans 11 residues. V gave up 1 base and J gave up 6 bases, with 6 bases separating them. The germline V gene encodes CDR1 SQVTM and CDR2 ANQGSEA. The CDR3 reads CSVEAGNGYTF. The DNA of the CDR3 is TGCAGCGTTGAAGCAGGGAATGGCTACACCTTC. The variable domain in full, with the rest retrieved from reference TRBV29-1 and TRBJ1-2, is SAVISQKPSRDICQRGTSLTIQCQVDSQVTMMFWYRQQPGQSLTLIATANQGSEATYESGFVIDKFPISRPNLTFSTLTVSNMSPEDSSIYLCSVEAGNGYTFGSGTRLTVV.

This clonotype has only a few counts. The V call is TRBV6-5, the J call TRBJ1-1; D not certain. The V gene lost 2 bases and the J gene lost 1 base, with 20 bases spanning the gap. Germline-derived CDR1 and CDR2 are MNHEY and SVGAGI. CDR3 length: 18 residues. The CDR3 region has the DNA TGTGCCAGCAGTTACGGGCGCATATCTTGGGCCCCGAACACTGAAGCTTTCTTT. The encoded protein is CASSYGRISWAPNTEAFF.

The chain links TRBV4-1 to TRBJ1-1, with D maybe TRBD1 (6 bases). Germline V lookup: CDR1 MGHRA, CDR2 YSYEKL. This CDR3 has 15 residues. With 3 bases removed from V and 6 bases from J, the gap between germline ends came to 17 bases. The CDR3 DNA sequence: TGCGCCAGCAGCCAGGGCTCATTGAGGGGGGCTGAAGCTTTCTTT. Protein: CASSQGSLRGAEAFF.

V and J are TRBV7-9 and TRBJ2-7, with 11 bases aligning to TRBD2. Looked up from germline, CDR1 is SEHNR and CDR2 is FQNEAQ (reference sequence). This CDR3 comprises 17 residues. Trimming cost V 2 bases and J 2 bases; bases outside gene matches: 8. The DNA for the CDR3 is TGTGCCAGCAGCTTAAGGGCTAGCGGGGGGTCCGCCTACGAGCAGTACTTC. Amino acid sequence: CASSLRASGGSAYEQYF.

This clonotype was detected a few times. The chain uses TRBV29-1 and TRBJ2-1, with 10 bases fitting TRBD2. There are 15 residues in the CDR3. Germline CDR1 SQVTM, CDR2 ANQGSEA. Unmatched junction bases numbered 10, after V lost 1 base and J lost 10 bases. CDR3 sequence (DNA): TGCAGCGTTGAAGTAGTGGTAGCGGGAGGAGAGGAGCAGTTCTTC. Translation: CSVEVVVAGGEEQFF.

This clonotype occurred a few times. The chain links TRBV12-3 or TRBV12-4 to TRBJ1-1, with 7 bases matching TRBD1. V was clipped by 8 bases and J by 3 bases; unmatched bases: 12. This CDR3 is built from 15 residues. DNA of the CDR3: TGTGCCAGCTTACGAATGACAGGGTATGACACTGAAGCTTTCTTT. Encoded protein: CASLRMTGYDTEAFF.

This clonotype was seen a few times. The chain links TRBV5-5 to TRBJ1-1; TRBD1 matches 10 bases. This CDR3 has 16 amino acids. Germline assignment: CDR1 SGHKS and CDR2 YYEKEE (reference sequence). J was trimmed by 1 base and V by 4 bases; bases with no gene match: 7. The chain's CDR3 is CASSQGQGGTNTEAFF. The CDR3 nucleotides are TGTGCCAGCAGCCAAGGACAGGGGGGGACGAACACTGAAGCTTTCTTT.

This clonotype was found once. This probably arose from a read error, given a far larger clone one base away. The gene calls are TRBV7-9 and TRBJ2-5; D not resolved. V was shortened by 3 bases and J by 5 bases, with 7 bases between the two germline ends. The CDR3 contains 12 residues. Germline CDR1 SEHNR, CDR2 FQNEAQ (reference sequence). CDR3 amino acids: CASSFERETQYF. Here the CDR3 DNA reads TGTGCCAGCAGCTTTGAGAGGGAGACCCAGTACTTC.

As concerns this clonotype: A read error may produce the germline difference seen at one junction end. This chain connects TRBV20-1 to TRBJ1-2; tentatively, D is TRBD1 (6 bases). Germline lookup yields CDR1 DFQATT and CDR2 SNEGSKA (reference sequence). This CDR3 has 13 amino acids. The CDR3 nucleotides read TGCAGCGCTAGGAATGGGGGGCAGGACGGCTACACCTTC. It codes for CSARNGGQDGYTF.

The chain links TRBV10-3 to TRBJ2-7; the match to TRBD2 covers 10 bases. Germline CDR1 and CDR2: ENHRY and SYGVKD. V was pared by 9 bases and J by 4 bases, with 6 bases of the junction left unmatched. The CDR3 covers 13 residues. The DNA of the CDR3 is TGTGCCATTACTAGCGGGGCCCTATACGAGCAGTACTTC. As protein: CAITSGALYEQYF.

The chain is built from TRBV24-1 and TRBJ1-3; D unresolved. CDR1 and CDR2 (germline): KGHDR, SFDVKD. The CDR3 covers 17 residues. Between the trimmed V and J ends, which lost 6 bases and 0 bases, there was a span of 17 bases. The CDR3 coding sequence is TGTGCCACCAGTTCCCACACCGGGAAGAGCTCTGGAAACACCATATATTTT. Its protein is CATSSHTGKSSGNTIYF.

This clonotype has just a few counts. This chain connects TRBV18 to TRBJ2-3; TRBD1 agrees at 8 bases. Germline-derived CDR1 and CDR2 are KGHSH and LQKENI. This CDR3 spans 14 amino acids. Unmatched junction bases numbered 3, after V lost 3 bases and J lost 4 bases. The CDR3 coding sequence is TGTGCCAGCTCACCGACAGGGGTTGCAGATACGCAGTATTTT. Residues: CASSPTGVADTQYF.

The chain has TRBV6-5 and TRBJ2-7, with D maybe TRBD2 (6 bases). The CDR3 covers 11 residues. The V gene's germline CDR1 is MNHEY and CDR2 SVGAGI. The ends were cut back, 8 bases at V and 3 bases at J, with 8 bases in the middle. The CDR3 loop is CASARGYEQYF. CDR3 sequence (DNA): TGTGCCAGCGCGCGGGGCTACGAGCAGTACTTC.

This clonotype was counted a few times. The CDR3 DNA is TGTGCCAGCAGCTTAGAACGGGCAGGGCCCATCAACACCGGGGAGCTGTTTTTT. It is translated as CASSLERAGPINTGELFF. The J gene is TRBJ2-2, the V gene TRBV7-3; D is possibly TRBD1 (5 bases). The CDR3 is 18 residues long. Deletions cut 2 bases from V and 2 bases from J, with 18 bases between. Germline loops: CDR1 SGHTA, CDR2 FQGTGA.

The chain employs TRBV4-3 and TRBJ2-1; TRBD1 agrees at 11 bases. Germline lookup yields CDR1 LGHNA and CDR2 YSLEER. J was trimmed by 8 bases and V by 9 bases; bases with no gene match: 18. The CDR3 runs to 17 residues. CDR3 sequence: CASRNLTGTGGGYEQFF. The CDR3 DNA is TGCGCCAGTCGTAACCTGACCGGGACAGGGGGGGGCTATGAGCAGTTCTTC.

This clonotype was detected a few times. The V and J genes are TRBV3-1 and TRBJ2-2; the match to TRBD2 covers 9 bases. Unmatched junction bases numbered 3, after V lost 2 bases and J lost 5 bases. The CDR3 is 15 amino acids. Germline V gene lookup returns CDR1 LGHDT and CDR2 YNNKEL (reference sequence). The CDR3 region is CASSQPTSGTGELFF. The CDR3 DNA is TGTGCCAGCAGCCAACCCACTAGCGGGACCGGGGAGCTGTTTTTT.

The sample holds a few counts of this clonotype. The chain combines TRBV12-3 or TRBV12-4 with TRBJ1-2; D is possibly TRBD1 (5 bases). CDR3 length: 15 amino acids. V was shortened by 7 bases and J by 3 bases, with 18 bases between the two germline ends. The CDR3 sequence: CASTKTWGSHYGYTF. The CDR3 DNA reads TGTGCCAGCACCAAGACCTGGGGGTCTCACTATGGCTACACCTTC.

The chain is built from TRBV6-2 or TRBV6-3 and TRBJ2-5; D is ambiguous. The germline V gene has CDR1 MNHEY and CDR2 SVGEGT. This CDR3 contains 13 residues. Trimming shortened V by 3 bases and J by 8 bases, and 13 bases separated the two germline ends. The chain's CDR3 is CASSYMEIGTQYF. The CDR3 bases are TGTGCCAGCAGTTATATGGAGATCGGAACCCAGTACTTC.

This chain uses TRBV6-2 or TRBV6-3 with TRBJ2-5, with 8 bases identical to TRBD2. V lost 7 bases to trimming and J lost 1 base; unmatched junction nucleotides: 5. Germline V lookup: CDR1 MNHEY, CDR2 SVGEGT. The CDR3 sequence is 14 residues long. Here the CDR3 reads CASTNGGAQETQYF. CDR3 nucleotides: TGTGCCAGCACTAACGGGGGGGCCCAAGAGACCCAGTACTTC.

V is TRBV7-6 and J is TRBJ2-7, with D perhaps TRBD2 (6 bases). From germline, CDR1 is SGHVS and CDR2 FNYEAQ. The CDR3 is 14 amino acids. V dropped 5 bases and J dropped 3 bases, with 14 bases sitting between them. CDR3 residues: CASSPDGGGYEQYF. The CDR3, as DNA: TGTGCCAGCAGCCCCGATGGGGGAGGCTACGAGCAGTACTTC.

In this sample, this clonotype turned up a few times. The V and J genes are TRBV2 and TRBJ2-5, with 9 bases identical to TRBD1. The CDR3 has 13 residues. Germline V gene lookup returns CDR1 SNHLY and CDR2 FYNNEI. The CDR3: CATGTGSSETQYF. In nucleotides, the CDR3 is TGTGCAACTGGGACAGGGAGTTCAGAGACCCAGTACTTC.